This section outlines one T cell receptor beta chain sequence together with its context. No antigen is known for it. These data come from a study of cytomegalovirus exposure and HLA in healthy donors. Study-wide points: In vitro data verified three CMV-associated chains as specific for CMV antigens. A later analysis by the authors found several of the most significant clusters apparently linked to common viral pathogens.

Researchers ran the PCR with 60 Vbeta and 13 Jbeta primers. Original data processing: An analysis performed later counted roughly 79 million unique TCR beta chains (approximately 11 million of them shared). Libraries were prepared by immunoSEQ multiplex PCR; TCRdb keeps only in-frame clonotypes and omits some of them. D and trimming were read from the DNA, whereas the V and J calls and clone size are those reported in that table. The sample shows over 150,000 clones, approximately 81% of them seen only once. The sequencing sample was made of PBMCs. This TCR came from a boy aged 2 to 10 in good health and CMV-seronegative.

The DNA for the CDR3 is TGTGCCAGCAGCCCACAAAACCTACAGGCCACTGAAGCTTTCTTT. Amino acids: CASSPQNLQATEAFF. The gene calls are TRBV14 and TRBJ1-1; possibly TRBD1 for D (5 bases). The germline V gene encodes CDR1 SGHDN and CDR2 FVKESK. This CDR3 has 15 residues. V was trimmed by 4 bases and J by 4 bases, leaving 16 bases between them.